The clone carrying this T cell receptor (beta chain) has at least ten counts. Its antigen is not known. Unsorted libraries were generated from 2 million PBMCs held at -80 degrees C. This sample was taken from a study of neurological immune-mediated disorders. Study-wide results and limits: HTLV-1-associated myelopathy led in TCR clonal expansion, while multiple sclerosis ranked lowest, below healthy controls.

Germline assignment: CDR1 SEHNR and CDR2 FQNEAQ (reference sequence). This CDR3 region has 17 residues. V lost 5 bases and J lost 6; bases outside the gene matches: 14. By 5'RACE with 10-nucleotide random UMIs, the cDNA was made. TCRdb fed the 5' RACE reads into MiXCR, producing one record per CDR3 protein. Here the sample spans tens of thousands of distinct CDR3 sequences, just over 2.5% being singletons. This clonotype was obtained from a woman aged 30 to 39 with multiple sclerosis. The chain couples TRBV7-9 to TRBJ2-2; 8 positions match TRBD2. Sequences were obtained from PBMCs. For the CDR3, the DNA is TGTGCCAGCAGCGCTGTTCCGAACCTAGCGGGCGCCGGGGAGCTGTTTTTT. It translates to CASSAVPNLAGAGELFF. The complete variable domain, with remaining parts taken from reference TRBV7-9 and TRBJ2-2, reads DTGVSQNPRHKITKRGQNVTFRCDPISEHNRLYWYRQTLGQGPEFLTYFQNEAQLEKSRLLSDRFSAERPKGSFSTLEIQRTEQGDSAMYLCASSAVPNLAGAGELFFGEGSRLTVL.